The present entry profiles one T cell receptor beta chain with its context. Compared with germline, one end of the junction differs, possibly owing to a read error. Germline CDR1 and CDR2: MNHEY and SMNVEV (reference sequence). CDR3 size: 13 residues. These data come from a study of T cell changes during pregnancy in multiple sclerosis. The protocol was immunoSEQ multiplex PCR, while the TCRdb copy is restricted to in-frame clones and leaves out a portion. This sample has more than 20,000 clones, with 70% to 90% found just once. The gene calls are TRBV27 and TRBJ2-7; tentative D call: TRBD2 (7 bases). The sample consisted of CD8+ T cells from peripheral blood mononuclear cells, taken in the first trimester of pregnancy. The clonotype originates from a female donor in good health, enrolled as a control in a pregnancy study. The DNA of the CDR3 is TGTGCCAGCAGACCGGGGGGCCGGCTGGGGTTGAACTTC. Its protein product is CASRPGGRLGLNF.